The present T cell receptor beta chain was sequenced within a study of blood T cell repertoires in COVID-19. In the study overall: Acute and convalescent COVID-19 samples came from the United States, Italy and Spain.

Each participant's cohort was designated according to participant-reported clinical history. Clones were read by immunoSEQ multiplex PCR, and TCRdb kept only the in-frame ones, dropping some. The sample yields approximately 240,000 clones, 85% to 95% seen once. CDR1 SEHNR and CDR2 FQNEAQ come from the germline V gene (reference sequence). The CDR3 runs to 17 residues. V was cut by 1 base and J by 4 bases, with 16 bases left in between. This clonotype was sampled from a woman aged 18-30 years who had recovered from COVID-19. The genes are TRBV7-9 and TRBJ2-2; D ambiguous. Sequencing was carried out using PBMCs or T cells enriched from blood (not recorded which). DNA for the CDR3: TGTGCCAGCAGCTTAGTCAATCCCGGCTCGGGCACCGGGGAGCTGTTTTTT. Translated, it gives CASSLVNPGSGTGELFF.